This T cell receptor beta chain was found in a study of T-cell reconstitution after alpha-beta-depleted transplantation in children. Only a few counts were recorded for this clonotype. Deletions cut 7 bases from V and 0 bases from J, with 9 bases between. The CDR3 is made up of 13 amino acids. Per germline, CDR1 MNHNY and CDR2 SVGAGI (reference sequence). Preparing the TCRbeta library involved the use of unique molecular identifiers. In TCRdb, the PCR reads were re-called with MiXCR into one record per CDR3 protein. The sample shows 500,000 to 600,000 distinct CDR3 sequences, approximately 32% of them seen only once.

The chain recombines TRBV6-6 with TRBJ1-1; no clear D. The specimen comprised PBMCs from the stem cell graft donor, sampled from the stem cell graft. The receptor's source is a human donor who donated a stem cell graft to a child with aplastic anemia. The CDR3 nucleotides read TGTGCCAGCACCACCGAAGTGAACACTGAAGCTTTCTTT. Protein: CASTTEVNTEAFF.